The text below deals with one T cell receptor (beta chain). This CDR3 contains 13 residues. The germline V gene has CDR1 MDHEN and CDR2 SYDVKM. V lost 7 bases, J lost 6 bases, and 5 bases stayed unmatched. TCRdb's table, derived via immunoSEQ multiplex PCR, lists solely in-frame clones and lacks some. The sample shows roughly 82,000 clones, approximately 90% of them seen only once. This entry is derived from a study of technical replicates of blood from a handful of donors. Sequencing was done on a sample of T cells isolated from PBMCs. This clonotype was sampled from a human donor in good health. The V gene is TRBV28, the J gene TRBJ2-1; 8 bases are a match to TRBD2. This chain's CDR3 is CASNLGGVNEQFF. The CDR3 DNA reads as TGTGCCAGCAACCTCGGGGGGGTCAATGAGCAGTTCTTC. Based on the CDR3 plus reference TRBV28 and TRBJ2-1, the full variable domain is DVKVTQSSRYLVKRTGEKVFLECVQDMDHENMFWYRQDPGLGLRLIYFSYDVKMKEKGDIPEGYSVSREKKERFSLILESASTNQTSMYLCASNLGGVNEQFFGPGTRLTVL.